These T cell receptor beta chains were read from a single sample in a study of blood T cell repertoires in COVID-19. TCRdb keeps only in-frame clones here, not all; method: immunoSEQ multiplex PCR. Of roughly 250,000 clones listed, around four fifths are singletons. Sequencing used peripheral blood. These receptors originate from a woman aged 40 to 50 with active or convalescent COVID-19. The CDR3 runs from the conserved cysteine through the conserved F or W. D genes are given only for firm matches. Clone size is shown for a subset of rows, as once, few, many or a class of expanded clone.

j_gene: TRBJ1-3
d_gene: -
abundance: -
v_gene: TRBV11-2
CDR3aa: CASSLVGAQPRNTIYF
CDR3nt: TGTGCCAGCAGCTTAGTGGGGGCGCAGCCCCGAAACACCATATATTTT

j_gene: TRBJ2-2
d_gene: TRBD1
abundance: -
v_gene: TRBV5-1
CDR3aa: CASSLTGGTGELFF
CDR3nt: TGCGCCAGCAGCTTGACAGGGGGGACCGGGGAGCTGTTTTTT

j_gene: TRBJ1-5
d_gene: TRBD1
abundance: few
v_gene: TRBV28
CDR3aa: CASSLVDRGLPQPQHF
CDR3nt: TGTGCCAGCAGTTTAGTAGACAGGGGTCTACCTCAGCCCCAGCATTTT

j_gene: TRBJ1-1
d_gene: TRBD1
abundance: -
v_gene: TRBV7-9
CDR3aa: CASSRQGTEAFF
CDR3nt: TGTGCCAGCAGCAGACAGGGGACTGAAGCTTTCTTT

j_gene: TRBJ1-2
d_gene: -
abundance: -
v_gene: TRBV4-1
CDR3aa: CASSFLGEGSYTF
CDR3nt: TGCGCCAGCAGCTTCCTAGGGGAGGGGAGCTACACCTTC

j_gene: TRBJ1-5
d_gene: -
abundance: -
v_gene: TRBV12-3/TRBV12-4
CDR3aa: CASTPREDQPQHF
CDR3nt: TGTGCCAGCACCCCTCGGGAAGATCAGCCCCAGCATTTT

j_gene: TRBJ2-7
d_gene: TRBD1
abundance: -
v_gene: TRBV5-6
CDR3aa: CASSFKGTGTYEQYF
CDR3nt: TGTGCCAGCAGCTTTAAGGGGACAGGGACCTACGAGCAGTACTTC

j_gene: TRBJ1-4
d_gene: -
abundance: few
v_gene: TRBV5-5
CDR3aa: CASSFGTNNEKLFF
CDR3nt: TGTGCCAGCAGCTTTGGGACAAACAATGAAAAACTGTTTTTT

j_gene: TRBJ1-2
d_gene: TRBD1
abundance: -
v_gene: TRBV19
CDR3aa: CASRRQGTNYGYTF
CDR3nt: TGTGCCAGTAGACGACAGGGGACTAACTATGGCTACACCTTC

j_gene: TRBJ1-4
d_gene: -
abundance: once
v_gene: TRBV5-1
CDR3aa: CASSGTGLANEKLFF
CDR3nt: TGCGCCAGCAGCGGAACAGGGTTAGCTAATGAAAAACTGTTTTTT

j_gene: TRBJ2-7
d_gene: -
abundance: once
v_gene: TRBV29-1
CDR3aa: CSGGLSSYEQYF
CDR3nt: TGCAGCGGGGGCCTTAGCTCCTACGAGCAGTACTTC

j_gene: TRBJ2-5
d_gene: -
abundance: -
v_gene: TRBV11-1
CDR3aa: CASSLDLLLSETQYF
CDR3nt: TGTGCCAGCAGCTTAGATCTGCTTCTCAGTGAGACCCAGTACTTC

j_gene: TRBJ1-1
d_gene: TRBD1
abundance: -
v_gene: TRBV6-5
CDR3aa: CASKDRARTEAFF
CDR3nt: TGTGCCAGCAAGGACAGGGCAAGGACTGAAGCTTTCTTT

j_gene: TRBJ2-1
d_gene: TRBD1
abundance: -
v_gene: TRBV9
CDR3aa: CASSVEGARHNEQFF
CDR3nt: TGTGCCAGCAGCGTAGAGGGGGCCCGTCACAATGAGCAGTTCTTC

j_gene: TRBJ1-1
d_gene: -
abundance: -
v_gene: TRBV5-6
CDR3aa: CASSLQHYTEAFF
CDR3nt: TGTGCCAGCAGCTTGCAACATTACACTGAAGCTTTCTTT

j_gene: TRBJ1-6
d_gene: TRBD1
abundance: -
v_gene: TRBV5-4
CDR3aa: CASSLSGTENSPLHF
CDR3nt: TGTGCCAGCAGCCTTTCCGGGACAGAAAATTCACCCCTCCACTTT

j_gene: TRBJ1-2
d_gene: -
abundance: -
v_gene: TRBV3-1/TRBV3-2
CDR3aa: CASSQDLAGVYGYTF
CDR3nt: TGTGCCAGCAGCCAAGATTTGGCAGGGGTCTATGGCTACACCTTC

j_gene: TRBJ1-3
d_gene: -
abundance: -
v_gene: TRBV28
CDR3aa: CASGDSGNTIYF
CDR3nt: TGTGCCAGCGGAGACTCTGGAAACACCATATATTTT

j_gene: TRBJ2-1
d_gene: TRBD2
abundance: -
v_gene: TRBV2
CDR3aa: CASSRAVGLADNEQFF
CDR3nt: TGTGCCAGCAGCCGAGCGGTAGGACTAGCGGACAATGAGCAGTTCTTC

j_gene: TRBJ1-5
d_gene: TRBD1
abundance: -
v_gene: TRBV27
CDR3aa: CASPPDREILVNQPQHF
CDR3nt: TGTGCCAGCCCTCCCGACAGGGAGATTTTAGTGAATCAGCCCCAGCATTTT

j_gene: TRBJ1-2
d_gene: TRBD1
abundance: -
v_gene: TRBV10-3
CDR3aa: CAISATGTANYGYTF
CDR3nt: TGTGCCATCAGTGCGACTGGGACAGCAAACTATGGCTACACCTTC

j_gene: TRBJ2-5
d_gene: -
abundance: once
v_gene: TRBV11-1
CDR3aa: CASSPQTGSQYF
CDR3nt: TGTGCCAGCAGCCCTCAAACAGGGAGCCAGTACTTC

j_gene: TRBJ1-5
d_gene: -
abundance: once
v_gene: TRBV6-4
CDR3aa: CASSPTDGQPQHF
CDR3nt: TGTGCCAGCAGTCCAACAGATGGACAGCCCCAGCATTTT

j_gene: TRBJ2-2
d_gene: TRBD2
abundance: -
v_gene: TRBV11-2
CDR3aa: CASSFSGGATGELFF
CDR3nt: TGTGCCAGCAGCTTCAGCGGGGGGGCCACCGGGGAGCTGTTTTTT

j_gene: TRBJ1-5
d_gene: -
abundance: -
v_gene: TRBV11-2
CDR3aa: CASNLRYREKAVRNQPQHF
CDR3nt: TGTGCCAGCAACCTTAGATACCGGGAGAAGGCGGTGCGAAATCAGCCCCAGCATTTT

j_gene: TRBJ1-1
d_gene: -
abundance: -
v_gene: TRBV6-5
CDR3aa: CASERGRMTEAFF
CDR3nt: TGTGCCAGCGAAAGGGGGAGAATGACTGAAGCTTTCTTT

j_gene: TRBJ1-2
d_gene: -
abundance: -
v_gene: TRBV7-9
CDR3aa: CASSFYNSPNYGYTF
CDR3nt: TGTGCCAGCAGCTTTTATAACTCCCCTAACTATGGCTACACCTTC

j_gene: TRBJ1-1
d_gene: TRBD1
abundance: -
v_gene: TRBV7-7
CDR3aa: CASSRDRDTEAFF
CDR3nt: TGTGCCAGCAGCCGGGACAGGGACACTGAAGCTTTCTTT

j_gene: TRBJ1-1
d_gene: -
abundance: once
v_gene: TRBV3-1/TRBV3-2
CDR3aa: CASSQESRGTEAFF
CDR3nt: TGTGCCAGCAGCCAAGAATCTAGAGGGACTGAAGCTTTCTTT

j_gene: TRBJ2-3
d_gene: TRBD2
abundance: -
v_gene: TRBV5-6
CDR3aa: CASSLGPAGAGDTQYF
CDR3nt: TGTGCCAGCAGTCTGGGCCCAGCGGGGGCGGGGGATACGCAGTATTTT

j_gene: TRBJ2-2
d_gene: -
abundance: -
v_gene: TRBV10-1
CDR3aa: CASSSVSGELFF
CDR3nt: TGCGCCAGCAGCAGCGTCAGCGGGGAGCTGTTTTTT

j_gene: TRBJ1-1
d_gene: -
abundance: -
v_gene: TRBV3-1/TRBV3-2
CDR3aa: CPPSHRPGGGRMNTEAFF
CDR3nt: TGCCCCCCCAGCCATCGGCCCGGGGGGGGGCGGATGAACACTGAAGCTTTCTTT

j_gene: TRBJ1-2
d_gene: TRBD1
abundance: -
v_gene: TRBV6-4
CDR3aa: CASRHTGQGAHGYTF
CDR3nt: TGTGCCAGCAGGCACACGGGACAGGGGGCGCATGGCTACACCTTC

j_gene: TRBJ1-1
d_gene: -
abundance: few
v_gene: TRBV7-9
CDR3aa: CASSEASMNTEAFF
CDR3nt: TGTGCCAGCAGCGAAGCCTCCATGAACACTGAAGCTTTCTTT

j_gene: TRBJ2-7
d_gene: -
abundance: -
v_gene: TRBV29-1
CDR3aa: CSVEEKQGLLF
CDR3nt: TGCAGCGTTGAGGAAAAACAGGGCCTCCTCTTC

j_gene: TRBJ1-5
d_gene: -
abundance: once
v_gene: TRBV15
CDR3aa: CATSREKGGGTQPQHF
CDR3nt: TGTGCCACCAGCAGAGAGAAAGGGGGGGGGACTCAGCCCCAGCATTTT

j_gene: TRBJ2-1
d_gene: TRBD1
abundance: -
v_gene: TRBV6-6
CDR3aa: CASSFTTAAASGQGRNEQFF
CDR3nt: TGTGCCAGCAGCTTCACGACCGCCGCTGCTTCGGGACAGGGGCGCAATGAGCAGTTCTTC

j_gene: TRBJ1-6
d_gene: -
abundance: -
v_gene: TRBV6-5
CDR3aa: CASSQTFSPLHF
CDR3nt: TGTGCCAGCAGCCAGACATTCTCACCCCTCCACTTT

j_gene: TRBJ1-1
d_gene: -
abundance: -
v_gene: TRBV7-9
CDR3aa: CASSLDARAGEAFF
CDR3nt: TGTGCCAGCAGCTTGGATGCGAGAGCGGGTGAAGCTTTCTTT

j_gene: TRBJ2-2
d_gene: -
abundance: -
v_gene: TRBV5-6
CDR3aa: CASSLFAGTNTGELFF
CDR3nt: TGTGCCAGCAGCTTATTCGCGGGGACGAACACCGGGGAGCTGTTTTTT

j_gene: TRBJ1-3
d_gene: -
abundance: -
v_gene: TRBV9
CDR3aa: CASSNSKTGNTIYF
CDR3nt: TGTGCCAGCAGCAACTCTAAAACCGGAAACACCATATATTTT